A selection of T cell receptor beta chains follows, all from one sample in a study of cytomegalovirus exposure and HLA in healthy donors. Libraries were prepared by immunoSEQ multiplex PCR; TCRdb keeps only in-frame clonotypes and omits some of them. Counted here are approximately 160,000 clones, less than 95% occurring once; the ten biggest clones make up around 2.7%. The sequenced sample consisted of PBMCs. The source of these receptors is a woman in her late teens or twenties in good health and CMV-seropositive. The CDR3 runs from the conserved cysteine through the conserved F or W. A D gene is named only where the DNA matches it firmly. Rows give clone size only sometimes, using once, few, many, or a class for an expanded clone.

TGTGCCAGCAGTTACTCGCCTGGGCTCGACGAGCAGTACTTC CASSYSPGLDEQYF NA TRBV6-6 NA TRBJ2-7
TGTGCCAGCAGCTTAGGGAGGGGTGTAAGCAATCAGCCCCAGCATTTT CASSLGRGVSNQPQHF NA TRBV7-9 NA TRBJ1-5
TGTGCCAGCAGTTCATTGACAGGGTTGTGGACCGGGGAGCTGTTTTTT CASSSLTGLWTGELFF TRBD1 TRBV6-5 NA TRBJ2-2
TGTGCCAGCAGCTTCGGACTAGGATCCTACAATGAGCAGTTCTTC CASSFGLGSYNEQFF TRBD2 TRBV7-6 NA TRBJ2-1
TGTGCCAGCAGCCCCGGGAGGGACAGGGGGCCAGATACGCAGTATTTT CASSPGRDRGPDTQYF TRBD1 TRBV13 NA TRBJ2-3
TGTGCCAGCAGTATTCTAGACGGGATCTCCTACGAGCAGTACTTC CASSILDGISYEQYF NA TRBV28 NA TRBJ2-7
TGTGCCAGTAGTATTTTCCTGACAGTGAACACTGAAGCTTTCTTT CASSIFLTVNTEAFF NA TRBV19 NA TRBJ1-1
TGCAGCGTTGAGGCTATGGGGGGCTATGGCTACACCTTC CSVEAMGGYGYTF NA TRBV29-1 NA TRBJ1-2
TGTGCCAGCACCACTAGCGGGGGGGCGACAGATACGCAGTATTTT CASTTSGGATDTQYF TRBD2 TRBV6-5 NA TRBJ2-3
TGTGCCAGTAGTTTCCAGCGGACGGGGAAAGGGCAGTTCTTC CASSFQRTGKGQFF NA TRBV19 NA TRBJ2-1
TGTGCCAGCAGCTTCCCGGACAGATCCTACGAGCAGTACTTC CASSFPDRSYEQYF NA TRBV7-9 NA TRBJ2-7
TGTGCCACCAGCAGCACTAGCGGGAGCTACAATGAGCAGTTCTTC CATSSTSGSYNEQFF TRBD2 TRBV15 once TRBJ2-1
TGCGCCAGCAGCCCGAGCCGGGTTAATGACTATGGCTACACCTTC CASSPSRVNDYGYTF NA TRBV5-1 NA TRBJ1-2
TGTGCCAGCAATCGGGGTTTACTCTCTGGAAACACCATATATTTT CASNRGLLSGNTIYF NA TRBV28 NA TRBJ1-3
TGTGCCAGTAGTATAGGCCAGGGGGCAGCTAATGAAAAACTGTTTTTT CASSIGQGAANEKLFF TRBD1 TRBV19 NA TRBJ1-4
TGCACCAGCAGCCAACCTAAGACTCCCAAGAGCACCATATATTTT CTSSQPKTPKSTIYF NA TRBV1 NA TRBJ1-3
TGTGCCATCAGTGACCCATTGGGCAGGAACACTGAAGCTTTCTTT CAISDPLGRNTEAFF NA TRBV10-3 once TRBJ1-1
TGTGCCAGCAGCAGAGGGACAGCCTACGAGCAGTACTTC CASSRGTAYEQYF TRBD1 TRBV7-9 NA TRBJ2-7
TGCAGCGTTGAACAGGGGGCAGGCAATGAGCAGTTCTTC CSVEQGAGNEQFF TRBD1 TRBV29-1 NA TRBJ2-1
TGTGCCAGCAGTTCGCTAGAACGGTACGAGCAGTACTTC CASSSLERYEQYF NA TRBV27 NA TRBJ2-7
TGTGCCTGGACCCCCCGCGGACAGGACCTGAACTATGGCTACACCTTC CAWTPRGQDLNYGYTF TRBD1 TRBV30 NA TRBJ1-2
TGTGCCAGCAGCTTACCTCGACAGAACACTGAAGCTTTCTTT CASSLPRQNTEAFF NA TRBV7-9 NA TRBJ1-1
TGTGCCAGCAGCTTCTTTAGCAATCAGCCCCAGCATTTT CASSFFSNQPQHF NA TRBV5-8 NA TRBJ1-5
TGTGCCAGCAGCACGACAGGGGTAGCAGGAAACACCATATATTTT CASSTTGVAGNTIYF TRBD1 TRBV7-9 NA TRBJ1-3
TGTGCCGCCAGCGAGGGACAGCGATCCTACGAGCAGTACTTC CAASEGQRSYEQYF TRBD1 TRBV2 NA TRBJ2-7
TGTGCCAGCAGTCGCGGGTATGAAGAGACCCAGTACTTC CASSRGYEETQYF NA TRBV28 NA TRBJ2-5
TGTGCCAGCAGTATGCTTGCGGGAGGTGAAGATACGCAGTATTTT CASSMLAGGEDTQYF TRBD2 TRBV6-1 NA TRBJ2-3
TGTGCCAGTAGTATTAGGAGGGAAAATCAGCCCCAGCATTTT CASSIRRENQPQHF NA TRBV19 NA TRBJ1-5
TGTGCCAGCGGGCCTCTCAGCCCCTCTGGAAACACCATATATTTT CASGPLSPSGNTIYF NA TRBV27 NA TRBJ1-3
TGCGCCAGCAGCCAAGAGGCGGGGAGAGGCTACGAGCAGTACTTC CASSQEAGRGYEQYF NA TRBV4-3 once TRBJ2-7
TGTGCCAGCAGCTTAGGTTCCTCGTTAGCAACTAATGAAAAACTGTTTTTT CASSLGSSLATNEKLFF NA TRBV7-8 NA TRBJ1-4
TGTGCCAGCAGTGAAGTGGTAGCGGGAGGGAATGAGCAGTTCTTC CASSEVVAGGNEQFF TRBD2 TRBV6-1 NA TRBJ2-1
TGTGCCAGCAGCGTAGCCGTGGGCGGGGCCAACACCGGGGAGCTGTTTTTT CASSVAVGGANTGELFF NA TRBV9 NA TRBJ2-2
TGTGCCAGCAGCTTATTGAAAGATCGGGACAAGGCTGGCTACACCTTC CASSLLKDRDKAGYTF NA TRBV11-2 NA TRBJ1-2
TGTGCCAGCAGCTTAGTAGCCGGGACAGTGGCCTCTGGAAACACCATATATTTT CASSLVAGTVASGNTIYF TRBD1 TRBV7-6 NA TRBJ1-3
TGTGCCAGCAGTTCCCGACTAGCGGGGGCCTCTCGCTCCTACAATGAGCAGTTCTTC CASSSRLAGASRSYNEQFF TRBD2 TRBV2 once TRBJ2-1
TGTGCCAGCAGCCAAGACAGGGACTATGGCTACACCTTC CASSQDRDYGYTF TRBD1 TRBV7-9 few TRBJ1-2
TGTGCCAGCAGCCAATCCGGGACAGGGACCTACGAGCAGTACTTC CASSQSGTGTYEQYF TRBD1 TRBV11-2 few TRBJ2-7
TGTGCCAGCTCAACCGGCGGGGAGGGACGTTCACCCCTCCACTTT CASSTGGEGRSPLHF NA TRBV7-9 once TRBJ1-6
TGTGCCAGCAGCTTAGAATTTGAGGCTCGTGAGCAGTTCTTC CASSLEFEAREQFF NA TRBV11-3 NA TRBJ2-1
TGTGCCAGCAGCTTGGGACAGGGGAATCAGCCCCAGCATTTT CASSLGQGNQPQHF TRBD1 TRBV6-1 NA TRBJ1-5
TGTGCCAGCAGTTTGACTAGCGGACCCAATGAGCAGTTCTTC CASSLTSGPNEQFF TRBD2 TRBV6-4 once TRBJ2-1